This T cell receptor (beta chain) was identified during a study of identical twins. J was trimmed by 2 bases and V by 4 bases; bases with no gene match: 8. The CDR3 contains 16 residues. Germline CDR1 reads SGHRS; CDR2 reads YFSETQ. TCRdb used MiXCR to reprocess the 5' RACE reads, holding one entry per CDR3 protein. The table lists approximately 670,000 distinct CDR3 sequences, 6.1% of them singletons. Healthy Caucasians alone served as donors. This clonotype was picked up many times. The sequenced material came from naive T cells sorted from blood. The sequence came from a man aged 18-30 years in good health. The V and J genes are TRBV5-1 and TRBJ2-7; 11 bases are shared with TRBD2. The CDR3 DNA sequence: TGCGCCAGCAGCGGGGGGACTAGCGGTCCGACCTACGAGCAGTACTTC. Residues: CASSGGTSGPTYEQYF.